The 9 T cell receptor beta chains reported below all come from one sample, sequenced in a study of preoperative IRX-2 immunotherapy in early breast cancer. Stated treatment: preoperative locoregional IRX-2 cytokine immunotherapy. Some clones are missing from TCRdb's copy, which holds only in-frame ones; the method was immunoSEQ multiplex PCR. In the table there are roughly 30,000 clones, 65% to 85% of which are singletons. The material was obtained from a patient treated with IRX-2 immunotherapy. These receptors all come from a human donor with breast cancer.

This sequence joins TRBV19 and TRBJ1-4; D not certain. Looked up from germline, CDR1 is LNHDA and CDR2 is SQIVND (reference sequence). V was shortened by 7 bases and J by 2 bases, with 11 bases between the two germline ends. This CDR3 spans 14 amino acids. This CDR3 reads CASTRTATNEKLFF. CDR3 DNA: TGTGCCAGTACCCGGACCGCGACTAATGAAAAACTGTTTTTT.

The V call is TRBV6-7, the J call TRBJ2-5; 9 bases match TRBD1. TRBV6-7 is known as an ORF, though its function is uncertain. The CDR3 length is 14 residues. J lost 5 bases, V lost 5 bases, and 6 bases had no gene match. The CDR3 reads CASSVTGGRETQYF. The CDR3 DNA sequence: TGTGCCAGCAGTGTCACAGGGGGCCGGGAGACCCAGTACTTC.

V gene TRBV15 combines with J gene TRBJ1-4; a possible D gene is TRBD1 (6 bases). The ends were cut back, 0 bases at V and 6 bases at J, with 14 bases in the middle. Per the germline V gene, CDR1 is LNHNV and CDR2 is YYDKDF (reference sequence). The CDR3 covers 16 residues. CDR3 region: CATSRERTERDEKLFF. CDR3 nucleotides: TGTGCCACCAGCAGAGAAAGGACAGAGAGGGATGAAAAACTGTTTTTT.

This clone turned up a few times. The rearrangement joins TRBV14 to TRBJ2-7; D is uncertain. Per germline, CDR1 SGHDN and CDR2 FVKESK. V was trimmed by 1 base and J by 5 bases, leaving 3 bases between them. The CDR3 length is 11 residues. The CDR3 is CASSQGHEQYF. As DNA, the CDR3 is TGTGCCAGCAGCCAAGGCCACGAGCAGTACTTC.

A remark on this clone: The junction departs from the called germline gene at one end, perhaps through a read error. The gene calls are TRBV11-3 and TRBJ2-1; D unclear. CDR3 size: 15 residues. Germline V gene sequence: CDR1 SGHNT, CDR2 YENEEA. The CDR3 nucleotides read TGTACCAGCAGTTTCACTCCGAGCTCCTACAATGAGCAGTTCTTC. This sequence encodes CTSSFTPSSYNEQFF.

The chain is built from TRBV11-3 and TRBJ2-7; 7 bases align to TRBD2. The junction had 7 bases not matched to a gene; V was cut back by 5 bases and J by 0 bases. The CDR3 extends over 15 amino acids. Germline lookup yields CDR1 SGHNT and CDR2 YENEEA. The CDR3, as DNA: TGTGCCAGCAGCCCAGGACTAGTTTACTCCTACGAGCAGTACTTC. Residues: CASSPGLVYSYEQYF. Using reference TRBV11-3 and TRBJ2-7 for the parts outside the CDR3, the full variable domain is EAGVVQSPRYKIIEKKQPVAFWCNPISGHNTLYWYLQNLGQGPELLIRYENEEAVDDSQLPKDRFSAERLKGVDSTLKIQPAELGDSAVYLCASSPGLVYSYEQYFGPGTRLTVT.

A remark on this clone: The sample has other DNA sequences that encode this CDR3 too. This chain connects TRBV28 to TRBJ1-5; TRBD1 is a possible D gene (5 bases). The CDR3 spans 13 residues. Germline V gene lookup returns CDR1 MDHEN and CDR2 SYDVKM. Trimming left V 6 bases short and J 0 bases short, with 6 bases between. CDR3 in amino acids: CASSGGSNQPQHF. In DNA, the CDR3 is TGTGCCAGCAGCGGGGGTAGCAATCAGCCCCAGCATTTT.

The rearrangement links TRBV23-1 to TRBJ2-7; D may be TRBD1 or TRBD2 (6 bases each). TRBV23-1 carries the ORF label, with uncertain function. V lost 6 bases, J lost 5 bases, and 14 bases lay in between. The CDR3 length is 13 residues. CDR3 residues: CASSLWGAHEQYF. CDR3 DNA: TGCGCCAGCAGCTTATGGGGGGCCCACGAGCAGTACTTC.

The V and J genes are TRBV6-8 and TRBJ1-2; D is unresolved. CDR1 is MNHGY, CDR2 SAAAGT, per germline. CDR3 length: 12 residues. Deletions cut 8 bases from V and 0 bases from J, with 7 bases between. The CDR3: CASQHSNYGYTF. The CDR3 DNA is TGTGCCAGCCAACACTCTAACTATGGCTACACCTTC.